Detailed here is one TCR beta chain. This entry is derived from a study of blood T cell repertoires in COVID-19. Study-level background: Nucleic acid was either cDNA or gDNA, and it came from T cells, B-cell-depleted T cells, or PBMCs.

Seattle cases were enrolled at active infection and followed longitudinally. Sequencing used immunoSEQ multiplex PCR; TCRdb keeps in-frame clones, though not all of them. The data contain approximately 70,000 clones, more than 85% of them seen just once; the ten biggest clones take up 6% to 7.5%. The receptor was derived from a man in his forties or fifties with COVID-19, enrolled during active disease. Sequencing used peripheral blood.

CDR3 in DNA: TGCGCCAGCAGCTCTCTAGCGACCACAGATACGCAGTATTTT. Protein sequence: CASSSLATTDTQYF. The chain links TRBV5-1 to TRBJ2-3; D perhaps matches TRBD2 (6 bases). Germline V gene lookup returns CDR1 SGHRS and CDR2 YFSETQ. This CDR3 region has 14 residues. The V and J ends lost 3 bases and 2 bases respectively, with 10 bases between them.